The next 25 T cell receptor beta chains were all read from a single sample in a study of shared clonotypes between healthy human individuals (dated by TCRdb to 2020 to 2021). The library was obtained by the immunoSEQ multiplex PCR assay. TCRdb retrieved this table from immuneACCESS and kept in-frame rearrangements only. Not all clones are present; in checked studies, unresolved V genes account for under half, and no reason is known for the remainder. The sample data list some 2.1 million clones, and 85% to 95% of these were observed just once. The top ten clonotypes cover under 0.15% of the sample. The sequencing input was naive CD4+ T cells sorted from blood. The cell subset or site label of this sample denotes: CD45RA+ positively selected. The receptor set was obtained from a young man in good health.

J is TRBJ1-1 and V is TRBV23-1; D is uncertain. TRBV23-1 qualifies as an ORF whose function is uncertain. V was clipped by 6 bases and J by 10 bases, with 3 bases between them. The CDR3 consists of 8 residues. CDR3 protein: CASRGAFF. As DNA, the CDR3 is TGCGCCAGCAGAGGAGCTTTCTTT.

This clone has at least ten counts. V gene TRBV28 combines with J gene TRBJ1-2; TRBD1 aligns across 10 bases. Unmatched junction bases numbered 2, after V lost 3 bases and J lost 1 base. Germline CDR1 is MDHEN and CDR2 is SYDVKM. There are 15 residues in the CDR3. CDR3 in amino acids: CASSFGDRGNYGYTF. The DNA of the CDR3 is TGTGCCAGCAGTTTTGGGGACAGGGGTAACTATGGCTACACCTTC.

As concerns this clone: Other DNA sequences from this sample encode an identical CDR3 as well. The chain combines TRBV29-1 with TRBJ2-3; 9 bases agree with TRBD2. The CDR3 loop spans 15 amino acids. The germline gives CDR1 SQVTM, CDR2 ANQGSEA. Trimming cost V 3 bases and J 0 bases; bases outside gene matches: 4. The CDR3 bases are TGCAGCGTTGAGCTCGCGGGGGGGAGCACAGATACGCAGTATTTT. Translated, it gives CSVELAGGSTDTQYF.

The chain carries TRBV5-4 and TRBJ2-5, with TRBD2 matching over 10 bases. Per germline, CDR1 SGHNT and CDR2 YYREEE (reference sequence). V shed 4 bases, J shed 4 bases, and the junction held 4 bases outside the gene matches. This CDR3 contains 14 residues. The DNA for the CDR3 is TGTGCCAGCAGCCAAGCGGGGGGGCGAGAGACCCAGTACTTC. It yields the protein CASSQAGGRETQYF.

The chain combines TRBV7-3 with TRBJ2-3, with a weak D call TRBD1 (6 bases). V lost 5 bases, J lost 5 bases, and 17 bases lay in between. Germline V gene sequence: CDR1 SGHTA, CDR2 FQGTGA. The CDR3 consists of 15 residues. The CDR3 spells CASSPQGGGVDTQYF. The DNA of the CDR3 is TGTGCCAGCAGCCCACAGGGCGGAGGAGTAGATACGCAGTATTTT.

A single count supports this clone. The chain couples TRBV20-1 to TRBJ2-7; TRBD1 matches 9 bases. The CDR3 is 11 residues long. Germline lookup yields CDR1 DFQATT and CDR2 SNEGSKA (reference sequence). CDR3 residues: CTILQGAEQYF. The CDR3, as DNA: TGCACAATCTTACAGGGGGCCGAGCAGTACTTC.

This clone has a single count. This chain connects TRBV25-1 to TRBJ2-3; 9 bases line up with TRBD2. The CDR3 runs to 14 residues. CDR1 and CDR2 (germline): MGHDK, SYGVNS. V lost 8 bases and J lost 3; bases outside the gene matches: 6. CDR3 sequence (DNA): TGTGCCAGCGGGGGACTAGCAATAACAGATACGCAGTATTTT. Its translation is CASGGLAITDTQYF.

The chain employs TRBV29-1 and TRBJ2-7, with D tentatively TRBD1 or TRBD2 (6 bases each). Germline V gene sequence: CDR1 SQVTM, CDR2 ANQGSEA. The V and J ends lost 4 bases and 5 bases respectively, with 9 bases between them. The CDR3 has 11 amino acids. In DNA, the CDR3 is TGCAGCGTTGCCGGGGGCCACGAGCAGTACTTC. It yields the protein CSVAGGHEQYF.

This chain uses TRBV7-2 with TRBJ2-4, with 8 bases identical to TRBD1. The V and J ends lost 1 base and 0 bases, in that order; junction bases with no gene match: 5. The V gene's germline CDR1 is SGHTA and CDR2 FQGNSA. The CDR3 is 17 residues long. The CDR3 spells CASSLGPTGAAKNIQYF. CDR3 DNA: TGTGCCAGCAGCTTAGGGCCGACAGGGGCAGCCAAAAACATTCAGTACTTC.

V gene TRBV4-1 combines with J gene TRBJ2-7; D gene unclear. The V gene's germline CDR1 is MGHRA and CDR2 YSYEKL. The CDR3 runs to 13 residues. V lost 4 bases to trimming and J lost 3 bases, with 10 bases between them. CDR3 in amino acids: CASSLAVDYEQYF. As DNA, the CDR3 is TGCGCCAGCAGCCTAGCAGTGGACTACGAGCAGTACTTC.

The V and J genes are TRBV7-9 and TRBJ2-7, with D perhaps matching TRBD1 or TRBD2 (6 bases each). CDR3 length: 15 residues. The germline V gene has CDR1 SEHNR and CDR2 FQNEAQ (reference sequence). The germline V and J ends were trimmed by 2 bases and 2 bases, with 13 bases remaining between them. The CDR3 sequence is CASSLLSGGPYEQYF. The CDR3 region has the DNA TGTGCCAGCAGCTTACTTAGTGGGGGGCCCTACGAGCAGTACTTC.

The DNA of the CDR3 is TGTGCCATCAGTCCGGCCGGGACTAGTAGCACAGATACGCAGTATTTT. This codes for CAISPAGTSSTDTQYF. The genes are TRBV10-3 and TRBJ2-3; 8 bases agree with TRBD2. V shed 5 bases, J shed 0 bases, and the junction held 7 bases outside the gene matches. CDR1 is ENHRY, CDR2 SYGVKD, per germline. The CDR3 spans 16 residues.

This clone has only one observation. Other DNA sequences of this sample code for an identical CDR3. The V call is TRBV9, the J call TRBJ2-7, with a tentative D call TRBD2 (6 bases). Per the germline V gene, CDR1 is SGDLS and CDR2 is YYNGEE. With 2 bases removed from V and 0 bases from J, the gap between germline ends came to 9 bases. The CDR3 extends over 14 amino acids. The CDR3 reads CASSVTGDSYEQYF. The DNA for the CDR3 is TGTGCCAGCAGCGTTACGGGGGACTCCTACGAGCAGTACTTC.

As concerns this clone: Its ends do not fully match the called genes, so a read error is possible. The chain employs TRBV6-1 and TRBJ2-7, with D hard to call. The germline V gene has CDR1 MNHNS and CDR2 SASEGT. CDR3 length equals 14 residues. This CDR3 is CASSEVQTRTERDF. CDR3 nucleotide sequence: TGTGCCAGCAGTGAAGTCCAGACGCGAACCGAAAGGGACTTC.

The rearrangement uses TRBV5-6 and TRBJ1-6, with TRBD1 matching 10 bases. The CDR3 is 18 residues long. Germline CDR1 reads SGHDT; CDR2 reads YYEEEE. With V trimmed by 3 bases and J by 0 bases, 6 bases remained unmatched. The CDR3 region has the DNA TGTGCCAGCAGCTCGCCGGGACAGGGGAGCTCCTATAATTCACCCCTCCACTTT. Encoded protein: CASSSPGQGSSYNSPLHF.

This clone was picked up one time. The chain recombines TRBV18 with TRBJ1-3, with D hard to call. V dropped 2 bases and J dropped 0 bases, with 8 bases sitting between them. The CDR3 runs 15 residues. Germline values: CDR1 KGHSH, CDR2 LQKENI. The CDR3 spells CASSPVRNSGNTIYF. The DNA of the CDR3 is TGTGCCAGCTCACCAGTGAGAAACTCTGGAAACACCATATATTTT.

The chain is built from TRBV5-1 and TRBJ2-5; tentatively, D is TRBD2 (5 bases). Trimming removed 4 bases from V and 5 bases from J, with 15 bases in between. This CDR3 is 14 amino acids long. The V gene's germline CDR1 is SGHRS and CDR2 YFSETQ. The CDR3 bases are TGCGCCAGCAGCCCGATAGGTGGCGGGGAGACCCAGTACTTC. It yields the protein CASSPIGGGETQYF.

This clone is a singleton in its sample. This chain connects TRBV19 to TRBJ1-5; D uncertain. The germline V and J ends were trimmed by 3 bases and 4 bases, with 25 bases remaining between them. The V gene's germline CDR1 is LNHDA and CDR2 SQIVND (reference sequence). This CDR3 contains 19 residues. The CDR3 coding sequence is TGTGCCAGTAGTATCCGCAAGTCCCGGTCCCTCGAAAAGAATCAGCCCCAGCATTTT. Translated: CASSIRKSRSLEKNQPQHF.

This chain uses TRBV14 with TRBJ2-5; 8 nucleotides align to TRBD1. Losses at the gene ends were 3 bases for V and 5 bases for J; bases not matched to a gene: 5. The CDR3 is 14 residues long. In germline, CDR1 is SGHDN, CDR2 FVKESK. CDR3 sequence reads: CASSHRGLVETQYF. The CDR3 nucleotides read TGTGCCAGCAGCCACAGGGGGCTTGTGGAGACCCAGTACTTC. The full variable domain, in which reference TRBV14 and TRBJ2-5 provide the parts outside the CDR3, is EAGVTQFPSHSVIEKGQTVTLRCDPISGHDNLYWYRRVMGKEIKFLLHFVKESKQDESGMPNNRFLAERTGGTYSTLKVQPAELEDSGVYFCASSHRGLVETQYFGPGTRLLVL.

For this clone: The same CDR3 also results from other DNA sequences found in this sample. The gene calls are TRBV6-6 and TRBJ2-7; no definite D call. The CDR3 has 13 amino acids. Trimming shortened V by 2 bases and J by 1 base, and 6 bases separated the two germline ends. Germline-derived CDR1 and CDR2 are MNHNY and SVGAGI (reference sequence). CDR3 in DNA: TGTGCCAGCAGTTACGGGTTATCCTACGAGCAGTACTTC. Protein sequence: CASSYGLSYEQYF.

The chain is built from TRBV2 and TRBJ1-3; 7 nucleotides align to TRBD1. With 7 bases clipped from V and 1 base from J, the junction kept 10 bases outside the gene matches. Germline CDR1 and CDR2: SNHLY and FYNNEI. CDR3 length equals 16 residues. The CDR3 loop reads CASKGQLILSGNTIYF. In nucleotides, the CDR3 is TGTGCCAGCAAGGGACAGCTGATTTTGTCTGGAAACACCATATATTTT.

This clone appeared once. This chain uses TRBV4-3 with TRBJ2-7; D possibly matches TRBD1 or TRBD2 (6 bases each). Germline CDR1 LGHNA, CDR2 YSLEER. V was shortened by 4 bases and J by 3 bases, with 16 bases between the two germline ends. The CDR3 loop spans 15 amino acids. The DNA of the CDR3 is TGCGCCAGCAGCCTATCAAATAGGGGGGACTACGAGCAGTACTTC. This sequence encodes CASSLSNRGDYEQYF.

With regard to this clone: Other DNA sequences in this sample translate to the same CDR3. The J gene is TRBJ2-3, the V gene TRBV6-5, with a possible D match to TRBD2 (6 bases). The CDR3 is 15 residues long. V lost 0 bases and J lost 1, with 8 bases in between. Germline V gene lookup returns CDR1 MNHEY and CDR2 SVGAGI. The CDR3: CASSYSGGGTDTQYF. The CDR3 DNA reads as TGTGCCAGCAGTTACTCGGGCGGGGGCACAGATACGCAGTATTTT.

This chain joins TRBV28 and TRBJ2-2, with D possibly matching TRBD2 (7 bases). The CDR3 length is 15 residues. The V gene lost 6 bases and the J gene lost 7 bases, with 18 bases spanning the gap. Germline-derived CDR1 and CDR2 are MDHEN and SYDVKM. As DNA, the CDR3 is TGTGCCAGCAGCCCTTCTGGGGGGGCTTTCGGGGAGCTGTTTTTT. It is translated as CASSPSGGAFGELFF.

The chain employs TRBV23-1 and TRBJ2-7; tentative D call: TRBD1 (6 bases). TRBV23-1 is annotated as an ORF whose role is uncertain. CDR3 length: 14 residues. Trimming left V 3 bases short and J 10 bases short, with 19 bases between. This chain's CDR3 is CASSHRTVNDGQYF. Written as DNA, the CDR3 is TGCGCCAGCAGTCACCGGACAGTAAACGATGGACAGTACTTC.